These 10 T cell receptor beta chains originate from one sample sequenced in a study of T cell responses to AZD1222 COVID-19 vaccine. Sequencing used immunoSEQ multiplex PCR; TCRdb keeps in-frame clones, though not all of them. The table has about 190,000 clones, approximately 91% seen once. Material: peripheral blood, obtained on day 0 of AZD1222 vaccination. The receptors were gathered from an adult in good health.

This clone was recorded once. J is TRBJ2-7 and V is TRBV27; the D gene could be TRBD1 or TRBD2 (5 bases each). The germline CDR1 and CDR2 sequences are MNHEY and SMNVEV (reference sequence). V was trimmed by 3 bases and J by 7 bases, leaving 13 bases between them. The CDR3 has 13 amino acids. The chain's CDR3 is CASSFTGLKEQYF. In DNA form, the CDR3 reads TGTGCCAGCAGTTTTACAGGACTCAAGGAGCAGTACTTC.

The V call is TRBV18, the J call TRBJ2-7; D not certain. The CDR3 loop spans 13 amino acids. CDR1 is KGHSH and CDR2 is LQKENI in the germline V gene. Trimming left V 5 bases short and J 2 bases short, with 10 bases between. CDR3: CASSDGPAYEQYF. As DNA, the CDR3 is TGTGCCAGCTCAGATGGGCCTGCCTACGAGCAGTACTTC.

The chain uses TRBV6-4 and TRBJ2-2, with D perhaps assigned TRBD1 or TRBD2 (5 bases each). Germline values: CDR1 MRHNA, CDR2 SNTAGT. Trimming pared 4 bases from V and 5 bases from J, leaving 8 bases between. This CDR3 has 13 amino acids. The CDR3 region is CASSARGTGELFF. In DNA, the CDR3 is TGTGCCAGCAGTGCGAGGGGAACCGGGGAGCTGTTTTTT.

This clone was counted only a few times. This sequence joins TRBV19 and TRBJ1-2; 7 bases are shared with TRBD1. Looked up from germline, CDR1 is LNHDA and CDR2 is SQIVND (reference sequence). CDR3 size: 13 residues. After removal of 3 bases from V and 6 bases from J, the junction contained 4 bases not matched to a gene. The DNA of the CDR3 is TGTGCCAGTAGTATCAGACAGGGAGATGGCTACACCTTC. This sequence encodes CASSIRQGDGYTF.

This clone was seen only once. This sequence joins TRBV6-2 or TRBV6-3 and TRBJ1-1; 7 nucleotides align to TRBD1. The germline V gene encodes CDR1 MNHEY and CDR2 SVGEGT. The CDR3 totals 15 residues. J gave up 0 bases and V 1 base, and 2 bases lay outside the gene matches. In nucleotides, the CDR3 is TGTGCCAGCAGTTACTGGGGGACAGTGAACACTGAAGCTTTCTTT. Residues: CASSYWGTVNTEAFF.

This rearrangement joins TRBV18 to TRBJ2-3; 9 nucleotides agree with TRBD2. This CDR3 spans 15 amino acids. Germline lookup yields CDR1 KGHSH and CDR2 LQKENI. J lost 5 bases, V lost 4 bases, and 7 bases had no gene match. The CDR3 here is CASSRVAGDVDTQYF. As DNA, the CDR3 is TGTGCCAGCTCACGCGTAGCGGGAGATGTAGATACGCAGTATTTT.

This clone was seen once. J is TRBJ1-1 and V is TRBV9, with unresolved D. Trimming removed 0 bases from V and 4 bases from J, with 10 bases in between. CDR1 and CDR2 from the germline V gene are SGDLS and YYNGEE. The CDR3 loop spans 14 amino acids. The CDR3 is CASSVATTGTEAFF. In DNA, the CDR3 is TGTGCCAGCAGCGTAGCTACAACCGGCACTGAAGCTTTCTTT.

The chain is built from TRBV29-1 and TRBJ2-7, with TRBD2 matching over 14 bases. Trimming at V came to 6 bases and at J to 6 bases, leaving 7 bases not matched to a gene. CDR3 length: 14 residues. CDR1 and CDR2 (germline): SQVTM, ANQGSEA. This CDR3 reads CSVRSGTSGSEQYF. CDR3 bases: TGCAGCGTCCGTTCCGGGACTAGCGGGAGCGAGCAGTACTTC.

The gene calls are TRBV28 and TRBJ2-1; TRBD1 agrees at 10 bases. The V gene's germline CDR1 is MDHEN and CDR2 SYDVKM. The CDR3 has 17 amino acids. V dropped 3 bases and J dropped 4; count of bases not matched to a gene: 9. CDR3 residues: CASSFPRGDRGYNEQFF. The CDR3 nucleotides read TGTGCCAGCAGTTTCCCCCGAGGGGACAGGGGATACAATGAGCAGTTCTTC.

As to this clone: Different DNA sequences within this sample yield the same CDR3. The V call is TRBV9, the J call TRBJ1-2; no definite D call. The germline V gene has CDR1 SGDLS and CDR2 YYNGEE. Trimming pared 0 bases from V and 8 bases from J, leaving 8 bases between. This CDR3 comprises 12 residues. The CDR3 bases are TGTGCCAGCAGCGTAGGAGGAAGAGGCTACACCTTC. Amino acid sequence: CASSVGGRGYTF. The full variable domain, its missing parts supplied by reference TRBV9 and TRBJ1-2, is DSGVTQTPKHLITATGQRVTLRCSPRSGDLSVYWYQQSLDQGLQFLIQYYNGEERAKGNILERFSAQQFPDLHSELNLSSLELGDSALYFCASSVGGRGYTFGSGTRLTVV.